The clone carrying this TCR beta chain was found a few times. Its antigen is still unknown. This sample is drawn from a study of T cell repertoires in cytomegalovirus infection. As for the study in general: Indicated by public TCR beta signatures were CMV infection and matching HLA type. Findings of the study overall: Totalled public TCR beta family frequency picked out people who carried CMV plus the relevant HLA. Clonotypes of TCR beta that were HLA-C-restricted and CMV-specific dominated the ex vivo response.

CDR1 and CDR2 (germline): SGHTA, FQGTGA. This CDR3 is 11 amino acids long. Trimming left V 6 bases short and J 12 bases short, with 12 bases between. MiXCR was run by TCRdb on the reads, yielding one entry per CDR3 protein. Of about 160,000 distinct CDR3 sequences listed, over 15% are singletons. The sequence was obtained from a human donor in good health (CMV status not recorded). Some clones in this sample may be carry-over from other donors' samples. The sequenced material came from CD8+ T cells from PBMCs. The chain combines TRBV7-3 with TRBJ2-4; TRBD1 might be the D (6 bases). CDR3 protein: CASRPTGNQYF. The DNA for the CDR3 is TGTGCCAGCAGACCCACAGGGAATCAGTACTTC.